A single sample gave rise to the 18 T cell receptor beta chains below, sequenced in a study of blood T cell repertoires in COVID-19. The repertoire was sequenced with immunoSEQ multiplex PCR; TCRdb's copy has only in-frame clones and lacks some. The sample includes roughly 100,000 clones, 80% of them seen just once. Sequenced: peripheral blood. The receptors shown here come from a woman at least 80 years old with active or convalescent COVID-19.

This clone has only one observation. This chain uses TRBV15 with TRBJ1-5; D is uncertain. V dropped 8 bases and J dropped 4 bases, with 18 bases sitting between them. CDR1 is LNHNV, CDR2 YYDKDF, per germline (reference sequence). This CDR3 is 15 amino acids long. In nucleotides, the CDR3 is TGTGCCACCTCTTGGGGAGGGTATGGGAATCAGCCCCAGCATTTT. Protein sequence: CATSWGGYGNQPQHF.

The CDR3 loop reads CASSFSGSAGELFF. The CDR3 nucleotides read TGTGCCAGCAGCTTCAGCGGGAGCGCCGGGGAGCTGTTTTTT. The rearrangement links TRBV7-3 to TRBJ2-2; 8 bases match TRBD2. V was pared by 3 bases and J by 6 bases, with 3 bases of the junction left unmatched. The CDR3 extends over 14 amino acids. Germline CDR1 is SGHTA and CDR2 is FQGTGA. Looking up the rest from reference TRBV7-3 and TRBJ2-2 gives the full variable domain: GAGVSQTPSNKVTEKGKYVELRCDPISGHTALYWYRQSLGQGPEFLIYFQGTGAADDSGLPNDRFFAVRPEGSVSTLKIQRTERGDSAVYLCASSFSGSAGELFFGEGSRLTVL.

This clone was counted only a few times. The chain recombines TRBV2 with TRBJ1-1, with a weak D call TRBD1 (6 bases). The ends were cut back, 6 bases at V and 2 bases at J, with 10 bases in the middle. Germline CDR1 and CDR2: SNHLY and FYNNEI. There are 13 residues in the CDR3. In DNA form, the CDR3 reads TGTGCCAGCAGGACGGACAGCAACACTGAAGCTTTCTTT. It specifies CASRTDSNTEAFF.

This clone was detected once. Germline and junction disagree at one end, which may indicate a read error. V and J are TRBV3-1 (or the pseudogene TRBV3-2) and TRBJ2-7, with D maybe TRBD2 (6 bases). Per germline, CDR1 LGHDT and CDR2 YNNKEL (reference sequence). There are 16 residues in the CDR3. CDR3: CASSQENWGEFYAQYF. The CDR3 nucleotides read TGTGCCAGCAGCCAAGAGAATTGGGGGGAGTTCTACGCGCAGTACTTC.

This rearrangement joins TRBV21-1 to TRBJ2-1; the table's D call, TRBD1, was not checked against the DNA. TRBV21-1 is a listed pseudogene. The CDR3 totals 16 residues. The CDR3 DNA reads TGTGCCAGCAGCAAAGTAAGACAGGGAATACACAATGAGCAGTTCTTC. Residues: CASSKVRQGIHNEQFF.

This rearrangement joins TRBV5-1 to TRBJ2-1, with D maybe TRBD2 (6 bases). Trimming removed 4 bases from V and 8 bases from J, with 28 bases in between. The CDR3 totals 18 residues. Germline V gene lookup returns CDR1 SGHRS and CDR2 YFSETQ. Here the CDR3 DNA reads TGCGCCAGCAGCCTCGTTCCCGGGGGACCTACCGCCCTCCATGAGCAGTTCTTC. Amino acids: CASSLVPGGPTALHEQFF.

This clone has only one observation. The gene calls are TRBV7-2 and TRBJ2-7; TRBD1 matches at 9 bases. This CDR3 spans 15 amino acids. CDR1 and CDR2 from the germline V gene are SGHTA and FQGNSA. Trimming at V came to 5 bases and at J to 0 bases, leaving 5 bases not matched to a gene. The CDR3 nucleotides are TGTGCCAGCAGCATCGGGACAGGGAGCTCCTACGAGCAGTACTTC. Amino acids: CASSIGTGSSYEQYF.

V gene TRBV19 combines with J gene TRBJ2-7; TRBD2 aligns across 14 bases. Germline CDR1 LNHDA, CDR2 SQIVND (reference sequence). CDR3 length equals 15 residues. Losses at the gene ends were 5 bases for V and 6 bases for J; bases not matched to a gene: 6. The CDR3 bases are TGTGCCAGTAGTTCGGGACTAGCGGGAGTCGGCGAGCAGTACTTC. Amino acids: CASSSGLAGVGEQYF.

This clone was detected only a few times. The chain carries TRBV27 and TRBJ2-7; a weak D match, TRBD1 (6 bases). Trimming removed 6 bases at V and 0 bases at J, with 18 bases between. Germline CDR1 is MNHEY and CDR2 is SMNVEV (reference sequence). The CDR3 runs to 16 residues. CDR3 nucleotide sequence: TGTGCCAGCAGCACAAATCAGGGGAACTTCTCCTACGAGCAGTACTTC. This sequence encodes CASSTNQGNFSYEQYF.

The table lists this clone with a count of one. The V and J genes are TRBV5-1 and TRBJ2-2, with TRBD1 as a possible D gene (6 bases). This CDR3 comprises 16 residues. With 4 bases removed from V and 4 bases from J, the gap between germline ends came to 17 bases. CDR1 is SGHRS, CDR2 YFSETQ, per germline. The chain's CDR3 is CASSTGDTGATGELFF. The CDR3 DNA reads as TGCGCCAGCAGCACCGGGGACACCGGTGCCACCGGGGAGCTGTTTTTT.

This clone has just one count. The DNA of the CDR3 is TGTGCCAGTAGTACCCCCAGGGTTGACACCGGGGAGCTGTTTTTT. It specifies CASSTPRVDTGELFF. The chain uses TRBV19 and TRBJ2-2, with a possible D match to TRBD1 (5 bases). Germline V gives CDR1 LNHDA, CDR2 SQIVND (reference sequence). Trimming stripped 4 bases from V and 3 bases from J, with 12 bases between. The CDR3 is 15 amino acids.

This clone was observed once. This CDR3 reads CASSTGTGGAYEQYF. CDR3 coding DNA: TGTGCCAGCAGCACCGGGACAGGGGGAGCCTACGAGCAGTACTTC. This sequence joins TRBV7-2 and TRBJ2-7, with 11 bases matching TRBD1. Unmatched junction bases numbered 5, after V lost 5 bases and J lost 2 bases. Per the germline V gene, CDR1 is SGHTA and CDR2 is FQGNSA. The CDR3 runs 15 residues. The full variable domain, completed using reference TRBV7-2 and TRBJ2-7, is GAGVSQSPSNKVTEKGKDVELRCDPISGHTALYWYRQSLGQGLEFLIYFQGNSAPDKSGLPSDRFSAERTGGSVSTLTIQRTQQEDSAVYLCASSTGTGGAYEQYFGPGTRLTVT.

The J gene is TRBJ2-2, the V gene TRBV11-3, with TRBD2 matching over 8 bases. J lost 5 bases, V lost 9 bases, and 8 bases had no gene match. CDR1 and CDR2 (germline): SGHNT, YENEEA. The CDR3 runs 14 residues. DNA of the CDR3: TGTGCCAGTAAACGCGGGACTAGGACCGGGGAGCTGTTTTTT. This sequence encodes CASKRGTRTGELFF.

The chain employs TRBV6-5 and TRBJ2-7, with D perhaps TRBD1 (7 bases). The CDR3 extends over 15 amino acids. V lost 6 bases, J lost 3 bases, and 18 bases lay in between. CDR1 and CDR2 from the germline V gene are MNHEY and SVGAGI. The CDR3 here is CASRTGRDSSYEQYF. The CDR3 DNA follows: TGTGCCAGCAGGACCGGGCGGGACAGTAGCTACGAGCAGTACTTC.

This chain uses TRBV10-3 with TRBJ1-5; tentatively, D is TRBD1 (5 bases). The CDR3 sequence is 14 residues long. The V gene lost 3 bases and the J gene lost 7 bases, with 13 bases spanning the gap. The germline gives CDR1 ENHRY, CDR2 SYGVKD. Here the CDR3 reads CAISDLGDGQPQHF. The CDR3 DNA follows: TGTGCCATCAGTGACTTAGGGGATGGGCAGCCCCAGCATTTT.

This sequence joins TRBV24-1 and TRBJ2-3, with 8 bases matching TRBD2. This CDR3 is 15 amino acids long. The germline CDR1 and CDR2 sequences are KGHDR and SFDVKD. Unmatched junction bases numbered 5, after V lost 6 bases and J lost 1 base. The CDR3 nucleotides read TGTGCCACCAGTAGACGGCGGGAGGGCACAGATACGCAGTATTTT. Protein sequence: CATSRRREGTDTQYF.

The gene calls are TRBV4-3 and TRBJ2-7, with TRBD2 matching 7 bases. J was trimmed by 2 bases and V by 1 base; bases with no gene match: 11. Germline V gives CDR1 LGHNA, CDR2 YSLEER. The CDR3 is 17 amino acids. Here the CDR3 reads CASSQAVSSGGTYEQYF. The CDR3 DNA follows: TGCGCCAGCAGCCAAGCGGTATCCTCGGGAGGTACCTACGAGCAGTACTTC.

This chain joins TRBV2 and TRBJ2-5; maybe TRBD1 (8 bases). Trimming pared 2 bases from V and 5 bases from J, leaving 12 bases between. Germline V gene sequence: CDR1 SNHLY, CDR2 FYNNEI. The CDR3 consists of 14 residues. The DNA for the CDR3 is TGTGCCAGCAGTGAATACAGGGGGGGGGAGACCCAGTACTTC. Protein product: CASSEYRGGETQYF. Combining the CDR3 with reference TRBV2 and TRBJ2-5 gives the whole variable domain EPEVTQTPSHQVTQMGQEVILRCVPISNHLYFYWYRQILGQKVEFLVSFYNNEISEKSEIFDDQFSVERPDGSNFTLKIRSTKLEDSAMYFCASSEYRGGETQYFGPGTRLLVL.